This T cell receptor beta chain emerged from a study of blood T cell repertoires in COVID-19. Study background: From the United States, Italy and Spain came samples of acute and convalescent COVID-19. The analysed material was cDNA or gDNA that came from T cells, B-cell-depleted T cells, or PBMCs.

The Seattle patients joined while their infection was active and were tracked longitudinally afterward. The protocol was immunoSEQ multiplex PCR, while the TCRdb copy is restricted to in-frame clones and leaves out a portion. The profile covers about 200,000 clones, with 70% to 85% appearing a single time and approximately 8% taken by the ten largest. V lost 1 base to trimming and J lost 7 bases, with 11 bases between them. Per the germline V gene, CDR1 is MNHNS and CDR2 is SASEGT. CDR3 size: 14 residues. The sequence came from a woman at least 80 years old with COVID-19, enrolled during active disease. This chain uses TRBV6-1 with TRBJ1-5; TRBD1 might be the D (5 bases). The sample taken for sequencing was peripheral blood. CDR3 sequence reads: CASSEGGGGQPQHF. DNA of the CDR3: TGTGCCAGCAGTGAAGGGGGGGGAGGGCAGCCCCAGCATTTT.